This TCR beta chain is drawn from a study of T cell responses to AZD1222 COVID-19 vaccine. Note on this clone: Its antigen is still unknown.

Assay: immunoSEQ multiplex PCR; the TCRdb copy retains only in-frame clones and omits some. The repertoire has about 160,000 clones, more than 80% of them found once; the top ten carry about 6.9%. Study-level points and caveats: Donors were largely white British and mainly female; clonal diversity was possibly underestimated. Targeting of unmutated variant regions was reportedly seen in nearly half of spike-specific TCRs.

The sequencing used peripheral blood, collected on day 0 of AZD1222 vaccination. This TCR was recovered from an adult in good health.

CDR3 sequence: CASRTTGPSEAFF. The CDR3 nucleotides read TGTGCCAGCAGGACTACAGGACCCAGTGAAGCTTTCTTT. The chain recombines TRBV6-5 with TRBJ1-1, with D tentatively TRBD1 (5 bases). The CDR3 length is 13 residues. Trimming removed 6 bases at V and 7 bases at J, with 15 bases between. Germline V lookup: CDR1 MNHEY, CDR2 SVGAGI.